The 21 T cell receptor beta chains given below trace back to one sample, sequenced in a study of blood T cells in healthy people across ages. A sample-barcoded 5' primer and a J-beta primer mix were used in a second PCR of roughly 7 to 12 cycles. TCRdb reprocessed the 5' RACE reads via MiXCR and lists one record per CDR3 protein. The sample contains 700,000 or so distinct CDR3 sequences, about 20% of which appear only once. Input material: blood. Receptors were obtained from a man in his 70s in good health.

This chain links TRBV5-1 with TRBJ1-2; D unresolved. Deletions cut 0 bases from V and 5 bases from J, with 11 bases between. The length of the CDR3 is 14 residues. Germline CDR1 is SGHRS and CDR2 is YFSETQ. DNA of the CDR3: TGCGCCAGCAGCTTGGAATCAACCGAGTATGGCTACACCTTC. Amino acids: CASSLESTEYGYTF.

J is TRBJ2-1 and V is TRBV20-1, with D possibly TRBD1 on 5 matching bases. The CDR3 covers 14 residues. The V end was cut by 0 bases, the J end by 4 bases, with 10 bases between. The V gene's germline CDR1 is DFQATT and CDR2 SNEGSKA (reference sequence). CDR3 bases: TGCAGTGCTAGAGAGGACACCTCTTACAATGAGCAGTTCTTC. Residues: CSAREDTSYNEQFF.

The chain employs TRBV14 and TRBJ1-4, with D unclear. CDR1 SGHDN and CDR2 FVKESK come from the germline V gene. V was clipped by 4 bases and J by 8 bases, with 11 bases between them. This CDR3 is 13 amino acids long. The CDR3 reads CASSLLSWEKLFF. CDR3 in DNA: TGTGCCAGCAGCCTCCTGTCTTGGGAAAAACTGTTTTTT.

This clonotype was seen repeatedly, ten times or more. J is TRBJ2-7 and V is TRBV29-1, with 11 positions matching TRBD2. V was pared by 0 bases and J by 2 bases, with 6 bases of the junction left unmatched. The germline CDR1 and CDR2 sequences are SQVTM and ANQGSEA. The CDR3 has 16 amino acids. CDR3 nucleotides: TGCAGCGTTGAAGATCGGCTAGCGGGGGGCCCCTACGAGCAGTACTTC. It encodes CSVEDRLAGGPYEQYF.

This chain connects TRBV12-3 or TRBV12-4 to TRBJ1-1; unclear D gene. This CDR3 has 13 residues. The V and J ends lost 10 bases and 4 bases respectively, with 16 bases between them. The CDR3 sequence: CATQLTSTTEAFF. The CDR3 DNA follows: TGTGCCACCCAATTGACTAGTACCACTGAAGCTTTCTTT.

The chain joins TRBV18 to TRBJ2-1; D uncertain. Deletions cut 0 bases from V and 0 bases from J, with 12 bases between. The CDR3 is 17 residues long. Germline lookup yields CDR1 KGHSH and CDR2 LQKENI. CDR3 sequence reads: CASSPPRLKSSYNEQFF. As DNA, the CDR3 is TGTGCCAGCTCACCACCGCGCCTTAAAAGCTCCTACAATGAGCAGTTCTTC.

The chain has TRBV7-2 and TRBJ1-1; D call uncertain. CDR3 length: 14 residues. V was trimmed by 2 bases and J by 1 base, leaving 8 bases between them. Germline assignment: CDR1 SGHTA and CDR2 FQGNSA. Written as DNA, the CDR3 is TGTGCCAGCAGCTTATTTTCTGAGAACACTGAAGCTTTCTTT. Translated, it gives CASSLFSENTEAFF.

This clonotype showed up many times. V is TRBV29-1 and J is TRBJ2-5, with D maybe TRBD2 (6 bases). CDR1 SQVTM and CDR2 ANQGSEA come from the germline V gene. V shed 1 base and J shed 2 bases, with 14 bases lying between them. The CDR3 sequence is 15 residues long. CDR3 sequence: CSVEVRGVKQETQYF. As DNA, the CDR3 is TGCAGCGTTGAAGTACGCGGGGTTAAGCAAGAGACCCAGTACTTC.

This clonotype was observed a few times. V is TRBV7-8 and J is TRBJ1-4; 11 bases match TRBD1. V lost 4 bases, J lost 1 base, and 8 bases stayed unmatched. Germline CDR1 is SGHVS and CDR2 is FQNEAQ. The CDR3 contains 18 residues. CDR3 sequence reads: CASSSRDRGFRTNEKLFF. As DNA, the CDR3 is TGTGCCAGCAGCTCCCGGGACAGGGGGTTTAGAACTAATGAAAAACTGTTTTTT.

This clonotype came up many times. CDR3 nucleotide sequence: TGTGCCAGCAGCTTAGAGGTCCCCTACACTGAAGCTTTCTTT. Protein product: CASSLEVPYTEAFF. V usage is TRBV7-8 and J usage is TRBJ1-1; D remains unclear. The CDR3 is made up of 14 amino acids. Per the germline V gene, CDR1 is SGHVS and CDR2 is FQNEAQ. V lost 1 base to trimming and J lost 3 bases, with 9 bases between them.

In regard to this clonotype: A junction end diverges from the germline sequence, so it may reflect a read error. The V gene is TRBV4-2, the J gene TRBJ2-3, with 10 bases that match TRBD2. This CDR3 region has 16 residues. Germline assignment: CDR1 LGHNA and CDR2 YNFKEQ. The CDR3 coding sequence is TGTGCCAGCAGCCAAGTGATAGCGGGGGGCACAGATATGCAGTATTTT. It encodes CASSQVIAGGTDMQYF.

This clonotype was counted between two and nine times. The chain uses TRBV6-6 and TRBJ1-2, with D unresolved. V lost 2 bases, J lost 5 bases, and 15 bases lay in between. This CDR3 has 15 residues. Germline V gives CDR1 MNHNY, CDR2 SVGAGI (reference sequence). The DNA for the CDR3 is TGTGCCAGCAGTTACGAGGCAGCCCCGAGTTATGGCTACACCTTC. Amino acids: CASSYEAAPSYGYTF.

This clonotype has just a few counts. The chain combines TRBV25-1 with TRBJ1-6, with D perhaps matching TRBD1 (5 bases). The CDR3 consists of 13 residues. Trimming took off 4 bases at V and 9 bases at J, with 10 bases between the two ends. Germline V gives CDR1 MGHDK, CDR2 SYGVNS. The DNA for the CDR3 is TGTGCCAGCAGTGGTCAGGGTTCTTCACCCCTCCACTTT. Translated: CASSGQGSSPLHF.

This clonotype was counted a few times. This chain connects TRBV5-1 to TRBJ1-1; maybe TRBD1 (5 bases). Trimming shortened V by 4 bases and J by 0 bases, and 13 bases separated the two germline ends. From germline, CDR1 is SGHRS and CDR2 YFSETQ. This CDR3 is built from 15 residues. Here the CDR3 DNA reads TGCGCCAGCAGCATCGCGGGGCCTATGAACACTGAAGCTTTCTTT. It translates to CASSIAGPMNTEAFF.

The rearrangement links TRBV20-1 to TRBJ2-2, with D perhaps TRBD1 (5 bases). The ends were cut back, 3 bases at V and 1 base at J, with 9 bases in the middle. The CDR3 sequence is 14 residues long. Germline CDR1 DFQATT, CDR2 SNEGSKA (reference sequence). The CDR3 bases are TGCAGTGCTAGTCGGACACAGAACACCGGGGAGCTGTTTTTT. This encodes CSASRTQNTGELFF.

The CDR3 spells CASSWAIGQPQHF. As DNA, the CDR3 is TGTGCCAGCAGCTGGGCTATTGGGCAGCCCCAGCATTTT. The chain combines TRBV7-6 with TRBJ1-5; D is ambiguous. Trimming shortened V by 4 bases and J by 7 bases, and 11 bases separated the two germline ends. CDR3 size: 13 residues. Germline assignment: CDR1 SGHVS and CDR2 FNYEAQ.

This clonotype was detected many times. The V and J genes are TRBV27 and TRBJ2-2; D is unresolved. Looked up from germline, CDR1 is MNHEY and CDR2 is SMNVEV (reference sequence). The CDR3 sequence is 13 residues long. Trimming took off 7 bases at V and 4 bases at J, with 10 bases between the two ends. The CDR3 loop reads CASIKEGTGELFF. The CDR3 bases are TGTGCCAGCATTAAGGAAGGCACCGGGGAGCTGTTTTTT.

This clonotype has more than one count but fewer than ten. One end of the junction is discordant with germline, which a read error may explain. The rearrangement links TRBV7-9 to TRBJ2-5; 8 bases line up with TRBD2. The CDR3 extends over 15 amino acids. In germline, CDR1 is SEHNR, CDR2 FQNEAQ (reference sequence). The CDR3 protein is CASSLVSGSVETQYF. CDR3 DNA sequence: TGTGCCAGCAGCTTAGTGAGCGGGAGTGTGGAGACACAGTACTTC.

This chain connects TRBV28 to TRBJ1-1; no definite D call. The CDR3 loop spans 13 amino acids. Trimming took off 1 base at V and 10 bases at J, with 13 bases between the two ends. Germline V CDR1 and CDR2: MDHEN, SYDVKM. CDR3 region: CASSLSWGSGAFF. The CDR3 nucleotides read TGTGCCAGCAGTTTATCATGGGGATCTGGAGCTTTCTTT.

The sample holds a few counts of this clonotype. The J gene is TRBJ2-3, the V gene TRBV7-6; D might be TRBD1 (5 bases). Germline V gene lookup returns CDR1 SGHVS and CDR2 FNYEAQ. This CDR3 region has 15 residues. Trimming shortened V by 0 bases and J by 4 bases, and 11 bases separated the two germline ends. The CDR3 spells CASSLAQGKADTQYF. In nucleotides, the CDR3 is TGTGCCAGCAGCTTAGCGCAGGGTAAAGCAGATACGCAGTATTTT.

The gene calls are TRBV5-6 and TRBJ2-3; D not resolved. There are 13 residues in the CDR3. Looked up from germline, CDR1 is SGHDT and CDR2 is YYEEEE. V lost 3 bases and J lost 7, with 12 bases in between. DNA of the CDR3: TGTGCCAGCAGCTCCCAGTTCCCTTATACGCAGTATTTT. It codes for CASSSQFPYTQYF.